This record covers a single T cell receptor beta chain. The sample comes from a study of T cell responses to AZD1222 COVID-19 vaccine. This CDR3 spans 16 amino acids. The germline V gene encodes CDR1 MNHEY and CDR2 SVGEGT. The junction had 10 bases not matched to a gene; V was cut back by 5 bases and J by 1 base. The protocol was immunoSEQ multiplex PCR, while the TCRdb copy is restricted to in-frame clones and leaves out a portion. The table has 100,000 to 150,000 clones, roughly 91% seen once. Sequenced material: peripheral blood, taken 28 days after the second AZD1222 dose. The chain recombines TRBV6-2 or TRBV6-3 with TRBJ2-7, with TRBD2 matching over 8 bases. The sequence came from an adult who received the AZD1222 COVID-19 vaccine. The CDR3 bases are TGTGCCAGCAGTCCGGCGACTAGCGAAAGGTCCTACGAGCAGTACTTC. Protein product: CASSPATSERSYEQYF.